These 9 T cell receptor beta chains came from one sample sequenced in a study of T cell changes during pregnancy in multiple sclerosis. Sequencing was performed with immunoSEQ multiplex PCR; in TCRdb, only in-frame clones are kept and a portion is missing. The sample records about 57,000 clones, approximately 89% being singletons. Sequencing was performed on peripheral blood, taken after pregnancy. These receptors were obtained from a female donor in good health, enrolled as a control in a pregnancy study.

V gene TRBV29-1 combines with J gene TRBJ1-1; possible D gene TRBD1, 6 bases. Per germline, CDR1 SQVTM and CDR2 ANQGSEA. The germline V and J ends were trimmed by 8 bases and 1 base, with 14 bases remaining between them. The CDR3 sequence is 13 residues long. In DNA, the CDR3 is TGCAGCCCCCCCGGGGGGCAGAACACTGAAGCTTTCTTT. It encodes CSPPGGQNTEAFF.

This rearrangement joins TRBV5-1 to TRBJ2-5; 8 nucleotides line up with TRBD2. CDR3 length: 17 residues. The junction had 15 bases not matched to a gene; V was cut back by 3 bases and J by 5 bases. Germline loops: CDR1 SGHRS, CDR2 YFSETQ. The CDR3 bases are TGCGCCAGCAGCTCCCACGGCGGGAGGCCCGGTGGGGAGACCCAGTACTTC. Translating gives CASSSHGGRPGGETQYF.

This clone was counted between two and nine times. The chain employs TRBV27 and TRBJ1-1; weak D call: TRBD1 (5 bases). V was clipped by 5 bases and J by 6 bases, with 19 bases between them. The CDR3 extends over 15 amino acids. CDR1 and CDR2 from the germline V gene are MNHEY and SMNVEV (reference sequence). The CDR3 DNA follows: TGTGCCAGCAGTCCAGGGTGGGGTACTACACCTGAAGCTTTCTTT. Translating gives CASSPGWGTTPEAFF.

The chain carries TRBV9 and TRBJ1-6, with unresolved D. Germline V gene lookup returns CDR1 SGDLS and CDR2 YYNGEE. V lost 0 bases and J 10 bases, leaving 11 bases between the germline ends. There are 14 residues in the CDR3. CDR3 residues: CASSVAWEGSPLHF. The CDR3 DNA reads TGTGCCAGCAGCGTAGCCTGGGAGGGCTCACCCCTCCACTTT. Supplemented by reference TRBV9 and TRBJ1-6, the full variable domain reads DSGVTQTPKHLITATGQRVTLRCSPRSGDLSVYWYQQSLDQGLQFLIQYYNGEERAKGNILERFSAQQFPDLHSELNLSSLELGDSALYFCASSVAWEGSPLHFGNGTRLTVT.

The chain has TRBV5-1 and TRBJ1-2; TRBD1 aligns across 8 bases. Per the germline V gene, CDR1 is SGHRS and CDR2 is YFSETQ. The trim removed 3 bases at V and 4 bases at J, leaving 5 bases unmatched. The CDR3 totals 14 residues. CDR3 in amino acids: CASSSNRGGYGYTF. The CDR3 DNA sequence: TGCGCCAGCAGCTCCAACAGGGGGGGCTATGGCTACACCTTC.

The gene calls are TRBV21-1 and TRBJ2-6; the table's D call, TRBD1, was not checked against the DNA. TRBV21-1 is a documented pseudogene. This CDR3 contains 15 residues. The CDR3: CASRLTGTGANVLTF. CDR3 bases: TGTGCCAGCAGGCTGACAGGGACTGGGGCCAACGTCCTGACTTTC.

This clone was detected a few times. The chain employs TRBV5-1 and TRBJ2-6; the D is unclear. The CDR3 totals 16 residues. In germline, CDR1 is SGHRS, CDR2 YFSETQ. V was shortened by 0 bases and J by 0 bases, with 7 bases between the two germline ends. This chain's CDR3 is CASSLAKHSGANVLTF. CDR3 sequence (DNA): TGCGCCAGCAGCTTGGCGAAACACTCTGGGGCCAACGTCCTGACTTTC. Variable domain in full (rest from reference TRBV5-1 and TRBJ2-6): KAGVTQTPRYLIKTRGQQVTLSCSPISGHRSVSWYQQTPGQGLQFLFEYFSETQRNKGNFPGRFSGRQFSNSRSEMNVSTLELGDSALYLCASSLAKHSGANVLTFGAGSRLTVL.

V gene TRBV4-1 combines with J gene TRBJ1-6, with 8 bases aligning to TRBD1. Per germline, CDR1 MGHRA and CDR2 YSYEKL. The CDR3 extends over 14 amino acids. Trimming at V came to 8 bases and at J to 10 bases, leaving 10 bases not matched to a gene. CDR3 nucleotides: TGCGCCAGCGGCTCCGGGACAGGCGCCTCACCCCTCCACTTT. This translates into CASGSGTGASPLHF.

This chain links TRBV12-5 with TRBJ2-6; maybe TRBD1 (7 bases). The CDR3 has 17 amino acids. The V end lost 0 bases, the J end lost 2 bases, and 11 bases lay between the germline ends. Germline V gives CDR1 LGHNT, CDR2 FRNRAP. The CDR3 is CASGLVQGRTGANVLTF. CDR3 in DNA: TGTGCTAGTGGTTTGGTACAGGGGAGGACTGGGGCCAACGTCCTGACTTTC.